This TCR beta chain was recovered during a study of tumor-infiltrating lymphocytes in localized non-small cell lung cancer. Findings and caveats of the study: Available tissue quantity limited TCR sequencing to a patient subset. Different pieces of the same tissue were used for each assay.

Some clones are missing from TCRdb's copy, which holds only in-frame ones; the method was immunoSEQ multiplex PCR. This table holds approximately 9,500 clones, roughly 80% found once. Turning to this clone: The antigen is undetermined.

Deletions cut 0 bases from V and 3 bases from J, with 12 bases between. The germline CDR1 and CDR2 sequences are LNHNV and YYDKDF (reference sequence). CDR3 size: 16 residues. The chain recombines TRBV15 with TRBJ1-3; D is possibly TRBD1 (6 bases). This TCR was recovered from a human donor with non-small cell lung cancer. Sequenced sample: uninvolved lung tissue not adjacent to the tumor. CDR3 residues: CATSRDPTGIGNTIYF. DNA of the CDR3: TGTGCCACCAGCAGAGACCCCACAGGGATTGGAAACACCATATATTTT.